This passage covers 23 T cell receptor beta chains from one sample sequenced in a study. MiXCR was run by TCRdb on the RT-PCR reads, yielding one entry per CDR3 protein. The sample lists 550,000 to 750,000 distinct CDR3 sequences, approximately 15% occurring once. The sequenced sample consisted of memory CD4+ T cells from blood. The receptors were gathered from a female donor in good health, serving as a healthy control.

This clonotype appeared many times. The rearrangement joins TRBV6-1 to TRBJ2-5, with D perhaps TRBD2 (5 bases). This CDR3 is built from 16 residues. The germline V gene has CDR1 MNHNS and CDR2 SASEGT. Between the trimmed V and J ends, which lost 0 bases and 4 bases, there was a span of 15 bases. The CDR3 nucleotides are TGTGCCAGCAGTGAAGCGCAATCTCCGGGGAGAGAGACCCAGTACTTC. It yields the protein CASSEAQSPGRETQYF.

The chain is built from TRBV12-3 or TRBV12-4 and TRBJ2-1; 8 nucleotides align to TRBD2. The CDR3 contains 16 residues. V was clipped by 1 base and J by 5 bases; unmatched bases: 7. CDR3 amino acids: CASSLEGAGGNNEQFF. The CDR3 DNA reads TGTGCCAGCAGTTTAGAGGGCGCGGGAGGAAACAATGAGCAGTTCTTC.

The chain has TRBV7-2 and TRBJ2-1; possibly TRBD1 for D (5 bases). This CDR3 comprises 16 residues. Germline V lookup: CDR1 SGHTA, CDR2 FQGNSA. Trimming stripped 2 bases from V and 6 bases from J, with 17 bases between. DNA of the CDR3: TGTGCCAGCAGCTTAATGGCGGCAGGGAACGGCAATGAGCAGTTCTTC. Amino acid sequence: CASSLMAAGNGNEQFF.

This clonotype was counted only a few times. The rearrangement uses TRBV12-3 or TRBV12-4 and TRBJ2-7; 12 bases are shared with TRBD1. The CDR3 covers 16 residues. The junction had 5 bases not matched to a gene; V was cut back by 1 base and J by 4 bases. The DNA of the CDR3 is TGTGCCAGCAGTTTAGAGGGGACAGGGGGCCGATACGAGCAGTACTTC. Amino acids: CASSLEGTGGRYEQYF.

The CDR3 sequence: CATSDYWTSEYNEQFF. The CDR3 DNA is TGTGCCACCAGTGATTACTGGACTAGTGAATACAATGAGCAGTTCTTC. The genes are TRBV24-1 and TRBJ2-1, with 7 bases lining up with TRBD2. V was clipped by 2 bases and J by 4 bases; unmatched bases: 7. Germline CDR1 reads KGHDR; CDR2 reads SFDVKD. The CDR3 consists of 16 residues.

V usage is TRBV5-5 and J usage is TRBJ1-2; D is uncertain. Germline lookup yields CDR1 SGHKS and CDR2 YYEKEE (reference sequence). Between the trimmed V and J ends, which lost 2 bases and 8 bases, there was a span of 10 bases. The CDR3 is made up of 12 amino acids. The CDR3 DNA reads as TGTGCCAGCAGCTTTGACTCCGGGGGCTACACCTTC. Its translation is CASSFDSGGYTF. Full variable domain (remainder filled in from reference TRBV5-5 and TRBJ1-2): DAGVTQSPTHLIKTRGQQVTLRCSPISGHKSVSWYQQVLGQGPQFIFQYYEKEERGRGNFPDRFSARQFPNYSSELNVNALLLGDSALYLCASSFDSGGYTFGSGTRLTVV.

This clonotype was detected a few times. The V call is TRBV7-3, the J call TRBJ2-1, with 14 bases identical to TRBD2. Looked up from germline, CDR1 is SGHTA and CDR2 is FQGTGA. CDR3 length: 16 residues. V shed 4 bases and J 5 bases; nucleotides not matched to a gene: 4. The CDR3 bases are TGTGCCAGCAGCTCGGGACTAGCGGGGGACCACAATGAGCAGTTCTTC. It translates to CASSSGLAGDHNEQFF.

This clonotype has just a few counts. The chain is built from TRBV7-2 and TRBJ2-3; no definite D call. CDR3 size: 14 residues. The V and J ends lost 5 bases and 2 bases respectively, with 11 bases between them. Germline assignment: CDR1 SGHTA and CDR2 FQGNSA. The CDR3 nucleotides read TGTGCCAGCAGCCCAACTCAGATCACAGATACGCAGTATTTT. Amino acid sequence: CASSPTQITDTQYF.

This chain connects TRBV6-1 to TRBJ2-3, with 10 bases identical to TRBD2. With 4 bases clipped from V and 2 bases from J, the junction kept 3 bases outside the gene matches. The CDR3 is 15 amino acids. Germline V gene data show CDR1 as MNHNS and CDR2 as SASEGT. This CDR3 reads CASSASGSLTDTQYF. The CDR3, as DNA: TGTGCCAGCAGTGCTAGCGGGAGTCTCACAGATACGCAGTATTTT.

The chain links TRBV7-2 to TRBJ1-1; D gene ambiguous. This CDR3 has 13 amino acids. Trimming stripped 4 bases from V and 2 bases from J, with 8 bases between. Looked up from germline, CDR1 is SGHTA and CDR2 is FQGNSA. CDR3 sequence: CASSSYYNTEAFF. CDR3 sequence (DNA): TGTGCCAGCAGCTCCTATTATAACACTGAAGCTTTCTTT.

This chain links TRBV5-1 with TRBJ1-1, with 7 positions matching TRBD1. The CDR3 runs to 14 residues. Germline CDR1 reads SGHRS; CDR2 reads YFSETQ. Trimming took 4 bases from V and 1 from J; bases not matched to a gene: 4. CDR3 region: CASSQGVKNTEAFF. DNA for the CDR3: TGCGCCAGCAGCCAGGGGGTCAAGAACACTGAAGCTTTCTTT. Using reference TRBV5-1 and TRBJ1-1 for the parts outside the CDR3, the full variable domain is KAGVTQTPRYLIKTRGQQVTLSCSPISGHRSVSWYQQTPGQGLQFLFEYFSETQRNKGNFPGRFSGRQFSNSRSEMNVSTLELGDSALYLCASSQGVKNTEAFFGQGTRLTVV.

The chain has TRBV9 and TRBJ1-1, with D unclear. The CDR3 contains 13 residues. V lost 0 bases and J lost 7, with 10 bases in between. CDR1 is SGDLS and CDR2 is YYNGEE in the germline V gene. The CDR3, as DNA: TGTGCCAGCAGCGTAGGGGAAGTGCGTGAAGCTTTCTTT. Residues: CASSVGEVREAFF.

This clonotype was observed a handful of times. This sequence joins TRBV9 and TRBJ2-7; 7 bases are shared with TRBD1. Germline V gene lookup returns CDR1 SGDLS and CDR2 YYNGEE. This CDR3 spans 15 amino acids. J lost 3 bases, V lost 3 bases, and 9 bases had no gene match. This chain's CDR3 is CASSARDSAFYEQYF. The CDR3 coding sequence is TGTGCCAGCAGCGCTAGGGACAGCGCCTTCTACGAGCAGTACTTC.

This clonotype was detected only a few times. V and J are TRBV20-1 and TRBJ1-5; perhaps TRBD1 as D (6 bases). This CDR3 spans 15 amino acids. Germline assignment: CDR1 DFQATT and CDR2 SNEGSKA (reference sequence). Trimming pared 4 bases from V and 0 bases from J, leaving 13 bases between. CDR3 in DNA: TGCAGTGCTACCTTAACAGGGACTAGCAATCAGCCCCAGCATTTT. Translation: CSATLTGTSNQPQHF.

At least ten counts were recorded for this clonotype. DNA of the CDR3: TGTGCCAGCACCTCCTACACCGGATCCCCTGTTTTTAATCAGCCCCAGCATTTT. This codes for CASTSYTGSPVFNQPQHF. The V gene is TRBV6-5, the J gene TRBJ1-5, with unresolved D. The CDR3 consists of 18 residues. V was pared by 7 bases and J by 4 bases, with 26 bases between. Germline assignment: CDR1 MNHEY and CDR2 SVGAGI.

This clonotype has a count of ten or more. The chain carries TRBV12-3 or TRBV12-4 and TRBJ2-3; no clear D gene. This CDR3 comprises 14 residues. Trimming took 2 bases from V and 2 from J, leaving 8 bases between them. CDR3 amino acids: CASSLIQDTDTQYF. In DNA, the CDR3 is TGTGCCAGCAGTTTAATCCAGGACACAGATACGCAGTATTTT.

The V gene is TRBV5-1, the J gene TRBJ2-3, with TRBD2 matching 9 bases. The CDR3 length is 15 residues. Losses at the gene ends were 1 base for V and 2 bases for J; bases not matched to a gene: 2. The germline gives CDR1 SGHRS, CDR2 YFSETQ. The CDR3 sequence is CASSLSGGNTDTQYF. DNA of the CDR3: TGCGCCAGCAGCTTGAGCGGGGGGAACACAGATACGCAGTATTTT.

V gene TRBV20-1 combines with J gene TRBJ1-1; perhaps TRBD1 as D (6 bases). With 2 bases removed from V and 6 bases from J, the gap between germline ends came to 16 bases. The CDR3 loop spans 14 amino acids. The germline V gene has CDR1 DFQATT and CDR2 SNEGSKA (reference sequence). CDR3 bases: TGCAGTGCTAGACGGGACGGGACACGCGCTGAAGCTTTCTTT. It is translated as CSARRDGTRAEAFF.

The rearrangement joins TRBV20-1 to TRBJ1-5; the D gene is possibly TRBD1 (5 bases). CDR1 and CDR2 from the germline V gene are DFQATT and SNEGSKA (reference sequence). V was pared by 0 bases and J by 5 bases, with 17 bases between. The CDR3 has 16 amino acids. CDR3 amino acids: CSARDRGRGAYQPQHF. CDR3 sequence (DNA): TGCAGTGCTAGAGATCGGGGAAGGGGCGCCTATCAGCCCCAGCATTTT.

This clonotype was observed many times. This rearrangement joins TRBV10-1 to TRBJ2-1; D unresolved. There are 13 residues in the CDR3. V was shortened by 3 bases and J by 4 bases, with 7 bases between the two germline ends. CDR1 WNHNN and CDR2 SYGVQD come from the germline V gene (reference sequence). Here the CDR3 DNA reads TGCGCCAGCAGTGAAGGGAATTACAATGAGCAGTTCTTC. Amino acids: CASSEGNYNEQFF.

The chain links TRBV5-5 to TRBJ2-1, with TRBD1 identical over 7 bases. The germline V gene has CDR1 SGHKS and CDR2 YYEKEE (reference sequence). The CDR3 extends over 15 amino acids. The J segment lost 6 bases and the V segment lost 0 bases, leaving 6 bases of the junction unmatched. In DNA form, the CDR3 reads TGTGCCAGCAGCTTGGTAGGTGACAGGGCCAATGAGCAGTTCTTC. Translated: CASSLVGDRANEQFF.

The J gene is TRBJ2-2, the V gene TRBV6-6; TRBD2 is a possible D gene (6 bases). There are 15 residues in the CDR3. Germline CDR1 MNHNY, CDR2 SVGAGI (reference sequence). V lost 8 bases and J 2 bases, leaving 15 bases between the germline ends. DNA of the CDR3: TGTGCCAGCGGAGGGGCGCCACCAAACACCGGGGAGCTGTTTTTT. Its translation is CASGGAPPNTGELFF.

This clonotype was seen a few times. The CDR3 sequence: CSAQIGRLATNEKLFF. CDR3 coding DNA: TGCAGTGCTCAAATTGGTAGACTCGCAACTAATGAAAAACTGTTTTTT. This chain joins TRBV20-1 and TRBJ1-4, with D unclear. The CDR3 consists of 16 residues. CDR1 is DFQATT, CDR2 SNEGSKA, per germline (reference sequence). Trimming stripped 5 bases from V and 0 bases from J, with 16 bases between.